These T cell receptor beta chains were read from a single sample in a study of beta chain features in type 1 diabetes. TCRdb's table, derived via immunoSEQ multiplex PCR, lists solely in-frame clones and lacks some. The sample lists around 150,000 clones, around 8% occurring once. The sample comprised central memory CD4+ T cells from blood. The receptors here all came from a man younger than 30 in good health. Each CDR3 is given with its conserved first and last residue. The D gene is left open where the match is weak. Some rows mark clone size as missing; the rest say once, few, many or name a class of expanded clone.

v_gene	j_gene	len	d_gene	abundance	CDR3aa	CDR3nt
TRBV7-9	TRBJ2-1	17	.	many	CASSPPLRYSSYNEQFF	TGTGCCAGCAGCCCCCCCTTGCGTTATAGCTCCTACAATGAGCAGTTCTTC
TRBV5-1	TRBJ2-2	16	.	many	CASSLEPTHNTGELFF	TGCGCCAGCAGCTTGGAACCAACACACAACACCGGGGAGCTGTTTTTT
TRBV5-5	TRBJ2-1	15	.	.	CASSLEQGSYNEQFF	TGTGCCAGCAGCTTGGAGCAGGGGTCCTACAATGAGCAGTTCTTC
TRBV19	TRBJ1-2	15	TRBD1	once	CASKDQQGVNYGYTF	TGTGCCAGTAAGGACCAACAGGGGGTCAACTATGGCTACACCTTC
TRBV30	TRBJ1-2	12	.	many	CAWSVGGYGYTF	TGTGCCTGGAGTGTAGGAGGGTATGGCTACACCTTC
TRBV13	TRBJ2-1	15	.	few	CASSLDLSSYNEQFF	TGTGCCAGCAGCTTAGATCTGAGCTCCTACAATGAGCAGTTCTTC
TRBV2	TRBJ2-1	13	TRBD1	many	CASRRDRPNEQFF	TGTGCCAGCCGCCGGGACAGGCCCAATGAGCAGTTCTTC
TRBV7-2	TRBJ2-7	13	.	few	CASSSTFSYEQYF	TGTGCCAGCAGCAGTACTTTCTCCTACGAGCAGTACTTC
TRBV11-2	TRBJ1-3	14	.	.	CASSLRGNKDTIYF	TGTGCCAGCAGCTTAAGAGGGAACAAGGACACCATATATTTT
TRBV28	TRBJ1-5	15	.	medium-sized	CASSLPGNSNQPQHF	TGTGCCAGCAGTTTACCGGGGAATAGCAATCAGCCCCAGCATTTT
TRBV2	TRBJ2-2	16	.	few	CASRKGGNANTGELFF	TGTGCCAGCAGGAAAGGGGGAAACGCGAACACCGGGGAGCTGTTTTTT
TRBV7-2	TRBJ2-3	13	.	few	CASSLVVTDTQYF	TGTGCCAGCAGCTTAGTCGTCACAGATACGCAGTATTTT
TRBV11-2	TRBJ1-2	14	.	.	CASSELQGNYGYTF	TGTGCCAGCAGCGAATTGCAGGGAAACTATGGCTACACCTTC
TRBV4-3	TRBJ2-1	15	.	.	CASSQGNSEYNEQFF	TGCGCCAGCAGCCAAGGAAATTCTGAGTACAATGAGCAGTTCTTC
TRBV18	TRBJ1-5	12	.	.	CASSPREGGQHF	TGTGCCAGCTCACCACGAGAGGGGGGGCAGCATTTT
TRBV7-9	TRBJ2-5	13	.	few	CASSSGSQETQYF	TGTGCCAGCAGCTCAGGGTCCCAAGAGACCCAGTACTTC
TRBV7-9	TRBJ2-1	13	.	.	CASDPTGLNEQFF	TGTGCCAGCGATCCTACAGGGCTGAATGAGCAGTTCTTC
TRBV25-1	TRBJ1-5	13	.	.	CASSEGGGQPQHF	TGTGCCAGCAGTGAAGGGGGGGGCCAGCCCCAGCATTTT
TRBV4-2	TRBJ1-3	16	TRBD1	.	CASSQGQGSSGNTIYF	TGTGCCAGCAGCCAAGGACAGGGAAGCTCTGGAAACACCATATATTTT
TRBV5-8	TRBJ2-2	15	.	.	CASSREIYYTGELFF	TGTGCCAGCAGCCGGGAGATATACTACACCGGGGAGCTGTTTTTT
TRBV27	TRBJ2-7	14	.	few	CASSLVRVPYEQYF	TGTGCCAGCAGTTTAGTCAGGGTCCCCTACGAGCAGTACTTC
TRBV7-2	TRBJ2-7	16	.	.	CASSLGAGASSYEQYF	TGTGCCAGCAGCTTAGGGGCAGGGGCAAGCTCCTACGAGCAGTACTTC
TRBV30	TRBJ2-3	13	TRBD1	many	CAWSGGGADTQYF	TGTGCCTGGAGTGGAGGGGGCGCAGATACGCAGTATTTT
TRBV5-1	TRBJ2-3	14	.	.	CASSFLGATDTQYF	TGCGCCAGCAGCTTTCTAGGAGCGACAGATACGCAGTATTTT
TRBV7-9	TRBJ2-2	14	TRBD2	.	CASRIGGEAGELFF	TGTGCCAGCAGAATCGGGGGGGAAGCCGGGGAGCTGTTTTTT
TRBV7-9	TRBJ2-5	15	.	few	CASSYVSTGQETQYF	TGTGCCAGCAGCTACGTGAGTACAGGGCAAGAGACCCAGTACTTC
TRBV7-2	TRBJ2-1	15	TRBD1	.	CASSPRGQIFNEQFF	TGTGCCAGCAGCCCAAGGGGGCAGATATTCAATGAGCAGTTCTTC
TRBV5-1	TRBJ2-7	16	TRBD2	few	CASSPGLAGVAYEQYF	TGCGCCAGCAGCCCGGGACTAGCGGGAGTAGCCTACGAGCAGTACTTC
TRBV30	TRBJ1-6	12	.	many	CAWSSDNSPLHF	TGTGCCTGGTCGTCGGATAATTCACCCCTCCACTTT
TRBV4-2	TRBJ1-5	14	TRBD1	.	CASSPDRGNQPQHF	TGTGCCAGCAGCCCGGACAGGGGAAATCAGCCCCAGCATTTT
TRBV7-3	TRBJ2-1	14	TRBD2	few	CASSLTASGTEQFF	TGTGCCAGCAGCTTAACGGCTAGCGGGACTGAGCAGTTCTTC
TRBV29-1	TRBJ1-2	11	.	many	CSVGPRDGYTF	TGCAGCGTTGGGCCCAGGGATGGCTACACCTTC
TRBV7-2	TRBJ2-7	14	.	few	CASSLDGISYEQYF	TGTGCCAGCAGCTTAGACGGTATCTCCTACGAGCAGTACTTC
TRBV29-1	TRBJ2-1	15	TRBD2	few	CSLGGLAGGRGEQFF	TGCAGCCTTGGGGGGCTAGCGGGAGGTCGCGGTGAGCAGTTCTTC
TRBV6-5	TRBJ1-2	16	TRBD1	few	CASSYKGGLVNYGYTF	TGTGCCAGCAGTTACAAAGGGGGCTTAGTTAACTATGGCTACACCTTC
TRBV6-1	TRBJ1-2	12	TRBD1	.	CASGQGLGGYTF	TGTGCCAGCGGACAGGGGCTAGGAGGCTACACCTTC
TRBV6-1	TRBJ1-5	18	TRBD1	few	CASSEGQGARPALEPQHF	TGTGCCAGCAGTGAAGGACAGGGGGCGCGGCCGGCCCTAGAGCCCCAGCATTTT
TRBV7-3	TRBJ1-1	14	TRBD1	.	CASSPGTGHTEAFF	TGTGCCAGCAGCCCTGGGACAGGCCACACTGAAGCTTTCTTT
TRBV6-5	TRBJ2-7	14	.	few	CASSYQVNSYEQYF	TGTGCCAGCAGTTACCAGGTCAACTCCTACGAGCAGTACTTC
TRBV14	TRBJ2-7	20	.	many	CASSQVQGLLLPGRYYEQYF	TGTGCCAGCAGCCAAGTACAGGGACTACTCCTACCGGGGAGATACTACGAGCAGTACTTC
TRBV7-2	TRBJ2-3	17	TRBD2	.	CASSYRLAGGLTDTQYF	TGTGCCAGCAGCTACCGACTAGCGGGGGGTCTGACAGATACGCAGTATTTT
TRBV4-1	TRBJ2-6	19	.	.	CASSQDPGSWSSGANVLTF	TGCGCCAGCAGCCAAGATCCCGGGTCATGGAGCTCTGGGGCCAACGTCCTGACTTTC
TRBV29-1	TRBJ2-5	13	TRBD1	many	CSTGDRVWETQYF	TGCAGCACCGGAGACAGGGTGTGGGAGACCCAGTACTTC
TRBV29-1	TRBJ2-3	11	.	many	CSVKPEDTQYF	TGCAGCGTTAAGCCGGAGGATACGCAGTATTTT
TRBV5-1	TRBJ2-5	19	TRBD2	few	CASSSGVTSGGAAQETQYF	TGCGCCAGCAGCTCAGGAGTGACTAGCGGGGGAGCCGCTCAAGAGACCCAGTACTTC
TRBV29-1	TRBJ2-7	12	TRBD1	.	CSVSVTGGEQYF	TGCAGCGTTTCTGTTACAGGGGGCGAGCAGTACTTC
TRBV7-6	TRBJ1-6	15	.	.	CASSLAGFPNSPLHF	TGTGCCAGCAGCTTAGCGGGCTTCCCTAATTCACCCCTCCACTTT
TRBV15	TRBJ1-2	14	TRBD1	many	CATSRRTTGVGYTF	TGTGCCACCAGCAGACGTACCACAGGGGTAGGCTACACCTTC
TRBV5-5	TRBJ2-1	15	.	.	CASSLEQGSYNEQFF	TGTGCCAGCAGCTTGGAACAGGGATCCTACAATGAGCAGTTCTTC
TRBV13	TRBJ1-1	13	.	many	CASSLVAGTEAFF	TGTGCCAGCAGCTTAGTGGCGGGGACTGAAGCTTTCTTT
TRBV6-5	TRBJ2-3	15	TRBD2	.	CASSSGTSGLHTQYF	TGTGCCAGCAGCTCCGGGACTAGCGGGTTGCATACGCAGTATTTT
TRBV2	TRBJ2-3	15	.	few	CASSSGLTSTDTQYF	TGTGCCAGCAGTTCCGGACTGACTAGCACAGATACGCAGTATTTT
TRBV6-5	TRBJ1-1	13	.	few	CASSREVQTEAFF	TGTGCCAGCTCGAGGGAGGTCCAGACTGAAGCTTTCTTT
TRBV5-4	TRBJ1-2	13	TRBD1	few	CASSRTGVFVYTF	TGTGCCAGCAGCCGGACAGGGGTCTTTGTGTACACCTTC
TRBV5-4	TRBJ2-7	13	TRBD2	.	CASSSGRNYEQYF	TGTGCCAGCAGTAGCGGGAGAAACTACGAGCAGTACTTC
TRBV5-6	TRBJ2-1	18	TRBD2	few	CASSPLGLAGESYNEQFF	TGTGCCAGCAGCCCCTTGGGGCTAGCGGGAGAATCCTACAATGAGCAGTTCTTC
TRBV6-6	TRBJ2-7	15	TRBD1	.	CASIGRDRGAYEQYF	TGTGCCAGCATCGGCCGGGACAGGGGGGCCTACGAGCAGTACTTC
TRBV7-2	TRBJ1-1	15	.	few	CASSSRHGTNTEAFF	TGTGCCAGCAGCTCCCGACACGGAACAAACACTGAAGCTTTCTTT
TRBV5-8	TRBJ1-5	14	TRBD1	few	CASSRQGAGQPQHF	TGTGCCAGCAGCCGACAGGGGGCCGGTCAGCCCCAGCATTTT